The clone carrying this T cell receptor (beta chain) was seen once. The entry originates in a study of blood T cell repertoires in COVID-19. Categorization into cohorts depended on clinical history that participants reported. Profiled with immunoSEQ multiplex PCR; TCRdb holds only in-frame clones, not every one. Of some 210,000 clones in the sample, about 91% were seen once. The V segment lost 4 bases and the J segment 5 bases; nucleotides outside the gene matches: 7. Germline lookup yields CDR1 SGHNT and CDR2 YYREEE (reference sequence). CDR3 length equals 14 residues. V usage is TRBV5-4 and J usage is TRBJ2-7, with TRBD1 matching over 9 bases. This TCR was sampled from a man aged 18 to 29 with acute COVID-19. The sample consisted of PBMCs or T cells enriched from blood (not recorded which). The CDR3 DNA reads as TGTGCCAGCAGCCCCCGGGACAGGGTGCACGAGCAGTACTTC. The encoded protein is CASSPRDRVHEQYF.